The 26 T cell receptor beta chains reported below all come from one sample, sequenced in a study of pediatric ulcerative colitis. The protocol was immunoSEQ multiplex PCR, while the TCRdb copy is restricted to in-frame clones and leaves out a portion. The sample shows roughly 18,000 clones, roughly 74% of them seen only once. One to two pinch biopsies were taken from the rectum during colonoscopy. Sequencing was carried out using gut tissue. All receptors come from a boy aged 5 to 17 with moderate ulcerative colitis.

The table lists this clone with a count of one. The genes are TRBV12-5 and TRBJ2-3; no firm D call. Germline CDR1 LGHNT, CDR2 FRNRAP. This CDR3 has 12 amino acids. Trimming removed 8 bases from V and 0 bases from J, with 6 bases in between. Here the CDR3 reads CASLGSTDTQYF. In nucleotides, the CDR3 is TGTGCTAGTCTCGGTAGCACAGATACGCAGTATTTT.

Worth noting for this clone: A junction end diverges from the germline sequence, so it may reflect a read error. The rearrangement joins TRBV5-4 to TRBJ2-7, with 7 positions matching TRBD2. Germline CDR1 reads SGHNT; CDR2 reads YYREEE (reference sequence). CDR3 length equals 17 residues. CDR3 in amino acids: CASSQEVTQRGGYEQYF. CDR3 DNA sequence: TGCGCCAGCAGCCAAGAGGTAACCCAGCGGGGAGGTTACGAGCAGTACTTC.

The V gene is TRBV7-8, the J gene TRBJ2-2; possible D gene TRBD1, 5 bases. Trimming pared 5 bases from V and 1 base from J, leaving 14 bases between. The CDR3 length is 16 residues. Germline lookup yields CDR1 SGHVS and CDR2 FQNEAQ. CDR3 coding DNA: TGTGCCAGCAGCCTAAACGCCGACAGGAACACCGGGGAGCTGTTTTTT. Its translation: CASSLNADRNTGELFF.

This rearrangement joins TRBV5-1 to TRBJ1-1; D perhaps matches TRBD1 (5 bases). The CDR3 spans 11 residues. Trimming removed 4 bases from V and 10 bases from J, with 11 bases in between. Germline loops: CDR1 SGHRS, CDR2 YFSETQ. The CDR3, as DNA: TGCGCCAGCAGCCTCCAGGGAGTAGCTTTCTTT. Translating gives CASSLQGVAFF.

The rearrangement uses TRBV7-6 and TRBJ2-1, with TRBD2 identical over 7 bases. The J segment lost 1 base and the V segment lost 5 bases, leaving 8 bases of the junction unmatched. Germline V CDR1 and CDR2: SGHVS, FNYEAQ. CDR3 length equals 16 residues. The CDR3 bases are TGTGCCAGCAGCCCGAAAGAGCGGGGATCCTACAATGAGCAGTTCTTC. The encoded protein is CASSPKERGSYNEQFF.

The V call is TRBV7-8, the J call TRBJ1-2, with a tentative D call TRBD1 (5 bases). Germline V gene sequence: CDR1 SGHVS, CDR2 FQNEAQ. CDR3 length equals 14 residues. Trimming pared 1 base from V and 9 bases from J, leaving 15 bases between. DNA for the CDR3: TGTGCCAGCAGCTTAGTTGGGGCGAGCAGAAGCTACACCTTC. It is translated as CASSLVGASRSYTF. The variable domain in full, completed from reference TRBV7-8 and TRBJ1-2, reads GAGVSQSPRYKVAKRGQDVALRCDPISGHVSLFWYQQALGQGPEFLTYFQNEAQLDKSGLPSDRFFAERPEGSVSTLKIQRTQQEDSAVYLCASSLVGASRSYTFGSGTRLTVV.

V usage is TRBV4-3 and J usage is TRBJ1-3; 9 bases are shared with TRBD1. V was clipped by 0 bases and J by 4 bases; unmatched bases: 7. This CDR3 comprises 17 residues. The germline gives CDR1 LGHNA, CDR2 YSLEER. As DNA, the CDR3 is TGCGCCAGCAGCCAAGATCTGGGACAGGGAATCGGAAACACCATATATTTT. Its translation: CASSQDLGQGIGNTIYF.

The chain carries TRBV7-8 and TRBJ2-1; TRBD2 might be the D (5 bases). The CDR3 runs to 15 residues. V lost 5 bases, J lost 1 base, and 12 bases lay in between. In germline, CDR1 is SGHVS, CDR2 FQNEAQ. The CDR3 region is CASSTLRGSYNEQFF. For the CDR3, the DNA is TGTGCCAGCAGCACCCTCCGGGGATCCTACAATGAGCAGTTCTTC.

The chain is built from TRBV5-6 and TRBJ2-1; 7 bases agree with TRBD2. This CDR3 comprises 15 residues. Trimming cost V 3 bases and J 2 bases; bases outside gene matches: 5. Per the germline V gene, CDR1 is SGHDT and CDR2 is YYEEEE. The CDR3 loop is CASSSTSFPYNEQFF. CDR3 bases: TGTGCCAGCAGCTCGACTAGCTTCCCCTACAATGAGCAGTTCTTC.

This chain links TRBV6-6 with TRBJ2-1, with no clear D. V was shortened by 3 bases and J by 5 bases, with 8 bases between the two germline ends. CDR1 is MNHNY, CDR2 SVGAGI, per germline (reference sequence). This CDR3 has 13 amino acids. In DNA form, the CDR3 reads TGTGCCAGCAGTTATTATCGGGACAATGAGCAGTTCTTC. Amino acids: CASSYYRDNEQFF.

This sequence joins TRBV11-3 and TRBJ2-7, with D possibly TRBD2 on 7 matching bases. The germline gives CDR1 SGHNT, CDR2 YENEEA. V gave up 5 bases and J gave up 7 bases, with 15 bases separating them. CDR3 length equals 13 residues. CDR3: CASSLGRQGEQYF. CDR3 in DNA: TGTGCCAGCAGCCTCGGGAGGCAGGGGGAGCAGTACTTC. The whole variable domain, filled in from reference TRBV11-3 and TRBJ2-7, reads EAGVVQSPRYKIIEKKQPVAFWCNPISGHNTLYWYLQNLGQGPELLIRYENEEAVDDSQLPKDRFSAERLKGVDSTLKIQPAELGDSAVYLCASSLGRQGEQYFGPGTRLTVT.

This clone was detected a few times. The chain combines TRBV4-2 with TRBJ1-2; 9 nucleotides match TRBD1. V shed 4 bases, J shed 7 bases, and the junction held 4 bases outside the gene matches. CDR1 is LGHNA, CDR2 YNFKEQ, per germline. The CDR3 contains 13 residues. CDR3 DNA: TGTGCCAGCAGCCTCGGGACAGGGTCTGGCTACACCTTC. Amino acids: CASSLGTGSGYTF.

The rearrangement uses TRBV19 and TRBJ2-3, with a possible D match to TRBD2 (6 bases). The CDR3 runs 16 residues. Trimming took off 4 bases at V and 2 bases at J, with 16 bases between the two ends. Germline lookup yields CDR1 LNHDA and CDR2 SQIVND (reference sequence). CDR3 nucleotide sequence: TGTGCCAGTAGTACCCCCAGGAGGGGCACCACAGATACGCAGTATTTT. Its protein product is CASSTPRRGTTDTQYF.

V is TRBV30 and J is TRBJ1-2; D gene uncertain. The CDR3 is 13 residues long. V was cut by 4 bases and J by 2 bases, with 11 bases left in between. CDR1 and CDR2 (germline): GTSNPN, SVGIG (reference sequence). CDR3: CAWTLQLNYGYTF. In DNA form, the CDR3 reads TGTGCCTGGACCCTACAGTTAAACTATGGCTACACCTTC.

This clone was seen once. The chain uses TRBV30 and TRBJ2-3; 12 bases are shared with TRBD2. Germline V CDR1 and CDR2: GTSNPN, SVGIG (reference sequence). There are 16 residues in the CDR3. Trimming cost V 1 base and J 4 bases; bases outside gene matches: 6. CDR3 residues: CAWSGLAGGLADTQYF. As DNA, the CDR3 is TGTGCCTGGAGTGGTCTAGCGGGAGGGTTAGCAGATACGCAGTATTTT.

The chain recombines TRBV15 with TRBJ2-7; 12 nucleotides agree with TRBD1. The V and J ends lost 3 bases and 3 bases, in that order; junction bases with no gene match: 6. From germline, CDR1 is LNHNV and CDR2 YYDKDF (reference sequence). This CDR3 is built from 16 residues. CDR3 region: CATSRFGTGGFYEQYF. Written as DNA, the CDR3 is TGTGCCACCAGCAGGTTCGGGACAGGGGGCTTCTACGAGCAGTACTTC.

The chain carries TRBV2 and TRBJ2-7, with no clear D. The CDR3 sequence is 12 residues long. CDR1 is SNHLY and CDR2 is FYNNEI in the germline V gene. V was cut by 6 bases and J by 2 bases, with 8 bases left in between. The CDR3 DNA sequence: TGTGCCAGCAGCCCGAATCCCTACGAGCAGTACTTC. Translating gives CASSPNPYEQYF.

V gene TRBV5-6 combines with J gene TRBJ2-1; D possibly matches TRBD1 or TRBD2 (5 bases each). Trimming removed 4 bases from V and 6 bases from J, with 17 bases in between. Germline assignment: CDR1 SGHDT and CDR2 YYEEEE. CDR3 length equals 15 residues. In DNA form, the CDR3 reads TGTGCCAGCAGCCTCCCCCCGGGGACCCTCAATGAGCAGTTCTTC. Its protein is CASSLPPGTLNEQFF. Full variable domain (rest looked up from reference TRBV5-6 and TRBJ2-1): DAGVTQSPTHLIKTRGQQVTLRCSPKSGHDTVSWYQQALGQGPQFIFQYYEEEERQRGNFPDRFSGHQFPNYSSELNVNALLLGDSALYLCASSLPPGTLNEQFFGPGTRLTVL.

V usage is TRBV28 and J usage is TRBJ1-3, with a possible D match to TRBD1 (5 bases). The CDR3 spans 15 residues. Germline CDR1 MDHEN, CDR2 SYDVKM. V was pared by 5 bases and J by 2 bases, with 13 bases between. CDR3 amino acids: CASSQRLGAGNTIYF. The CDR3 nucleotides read TGTGCCAGCAGTCAAAGGTTGGGGGCTGGAAACACCATATATTTT.

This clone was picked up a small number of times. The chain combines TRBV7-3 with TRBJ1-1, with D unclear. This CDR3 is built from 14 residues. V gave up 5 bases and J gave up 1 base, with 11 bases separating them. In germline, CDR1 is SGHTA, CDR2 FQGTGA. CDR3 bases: TGTGCCAGCAGCCTTAATTCGGGGAACACTGAAGCTTTCTTT. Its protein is CASSLNSGNTEAFF.

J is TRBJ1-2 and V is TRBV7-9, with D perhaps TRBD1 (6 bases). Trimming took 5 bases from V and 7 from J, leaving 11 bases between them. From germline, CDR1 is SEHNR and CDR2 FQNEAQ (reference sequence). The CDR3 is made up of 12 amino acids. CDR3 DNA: TGTGCCAGCAGCCTAGAGGGGGGTGGCTACACCTTC. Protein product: CASSLEGGGYTF.

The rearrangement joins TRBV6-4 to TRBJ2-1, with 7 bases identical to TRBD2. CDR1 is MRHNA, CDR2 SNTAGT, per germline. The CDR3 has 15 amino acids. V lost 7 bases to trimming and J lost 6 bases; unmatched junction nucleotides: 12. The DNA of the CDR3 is TGTGCCAGCAAGTTAGCAGCGGGAACCTCCAATGAGCAGTTCTTC. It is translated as CASKLAAGTSNEQFF.

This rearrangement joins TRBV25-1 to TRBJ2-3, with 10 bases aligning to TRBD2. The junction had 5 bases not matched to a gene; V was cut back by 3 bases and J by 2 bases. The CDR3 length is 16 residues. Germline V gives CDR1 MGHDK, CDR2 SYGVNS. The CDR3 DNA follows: TGTGCCAGCAGTGAGGCTAGCGGGAGATACACAGATACGCAGTATTTT. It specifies CASSEASGRYTDTQYF.

The CDR3 bases are TGTGCCAGCAGCCACAGGGGGCCGAGCTCCTATAATTCACCCCTCCACTTT. Translating gives CASSHRGPSSYNSPLHF. The J gene is TRBJ1-6, the V gene TRBV5-5, with 9 bases matching TRBD1. The CDR3 has 17 residues. Trimming removed 4 bases from V and 0 bases from J; junction bases left unmatched: 5. Germline CDR1 and CDR2: SGHKS and YYEKEE (reference sequence).

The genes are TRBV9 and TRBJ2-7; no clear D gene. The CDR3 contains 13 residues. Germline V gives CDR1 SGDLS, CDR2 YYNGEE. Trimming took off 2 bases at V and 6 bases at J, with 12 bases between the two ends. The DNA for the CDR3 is TGTGCCAGCAGCGTTACAGAATCAGGCGAGCAGTACTTC. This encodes CASSVTESGEQYF.

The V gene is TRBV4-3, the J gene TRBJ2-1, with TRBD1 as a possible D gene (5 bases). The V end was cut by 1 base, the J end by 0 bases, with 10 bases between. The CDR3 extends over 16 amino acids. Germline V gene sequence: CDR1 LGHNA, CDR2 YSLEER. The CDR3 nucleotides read TGCGCCAGCAGCCAAGGGGGCCTCCACTCCTACAATGAGCAGTTCTTC. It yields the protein CASSQGGLHSYNEQFF.